The rows below give T cell receptor beta chains drawn from one sample of a study of identical twins. TCRdb recomputed calls from the 5' RACE reads with MiXCR, one row per CDR3 protein. There are 570,000 or so distinct CDR3 sequences in the sample; nearly 10% occur only once, and around 3% lies in the top ten. Separately, the same data were catalogued under a study of yellow fever vaccine responses in identical twins.

Sequenced material: PBMCs. These receptors all stem from a woman aged 18-35 years in good health. CDR3s include the opening cysteine and the closing phenylalanine or tryptophan. The D gene is left open where the match is weak. A clone size is listed for some rows: how often the clone was seen (once, few, many), or a class if it is expanded.

J gene | D gene | clone size | V gene | CDR3 protein | CDR3 DNA
TRBJ2-7 | TRBD1 | many | TRBV19 | CASRGQAYEQYF | TGTGCCAGTAGAGGACAGGCCTACGAGCAGTACTTC
TRBJ1-5 | - | few | TRBV15 | CATSRAQEGDQPQHF | TGTGCCACCAGCAGAGCCCAGGAGGGGGATCAGCCCCAGCATTTT
TRBJ2-1 | - | many | TRBV15 | CATSRDPGTVNEQFF | TGTGCCACCAGCAGAGATCCCGGGACTGTCAATGAGCAGTTCTTC
TRBJ2-4 | TRBD1 | - | TRBV20-1 | CSAGQVGFAKNIQYF | TGCAGTGCTGGACAGGTTGGGTTCGCCAAAAACATTCAGTACTTC
TRBJ2-1 | - | many | TRBV14 | CASSQVLGNEQFF | TGTGCCAGCAGCCAAGTCTTGGGCAATGAGCAGTTCTTC
TRBJ2-7 | - | - | TRBV28 | CAKEKVTVPKPISYEQYF | TGTGCCAAAGAGAAGGTAACCGTACCTAAACCGATCTCCTACGAGCAGTACTTC
TRBJ1-2 | - | many | TRBV20-1 | CSAPGGWGYTF | TGCAGTGCCCCCGGGGGTTGGGGCTACACCTTC
TRBJ2-3 | TRBD2 | few | TRBV12-3/TRBV12-4 | CASSGLAGVPLTQYF | TGTGCCAGCAGTGGACTAGCGGGGGTCCCCCTTACGCAGTATTTT
TRBJ2-5 | - | - | TRBV4-2 | CASSQRTASPTQYF | TGTGCCAGCAGCCAGAGGACAGCATCGCCGACCCAGTACTTC
TRBJ2-3 | TRBD2 | - | TRBV12-3/TRBV12-4 | CASSFGTSGRPNTQYF | TGTGCCAGCAGTTTTGGGACTAGCGGGAGGCCGAATACGCAGTATTTT
TRBJ2-2 | TRBD1 | - | TRBV10-3 | CAIGQGEAGELFF | TGTGCCATCGGACAGGGTGAGGCCGGGGAGCTGTTTTTT
TRBJ2-3 | TRBD1 | few | TRBV11-1 | CASSSGQGVLYF | TGTGCCAGCAGCTCCGGACAGGGTGTTCTTTATTTT
TRBJ1-1 | TRBD1 | - | TRBV2 | CASRPRGAIEAFF | TGTGCCAGCAGACCCAGGGGGGCGATTGAAGCTTTCTTT
TRBJ2-4 | - | many | TRBV4-2 | CASSLSRGWGPKNIQYF | TGTGCCAGCAGCCTTTCCCGAGGGTGGGGTCCCAAAAACATTCAGTACTTC
TRBJ2-7 | - | many | TRBV5-1 | CASSPGVPSYEQYF | TGCGCCAGCAGTCCGGGGGTGCCCTCCTACGAGCAGTACTTC
TRBJ1-5 | - | few | TRBV3-1 | CASSQDSRPNQPQHF | TGTGCCAGCAGCCAAGATAGCAGGCCCAATCAGCCCCAGCATTTT
TRBJ2-3 | TRBD2 | few | TRBV11-2 | CASSSLELLAGGPDTQYF | TGTGCCAGCAGCTCGCTCGAGCTACTAGCGGGGGGGCCAGATACGCAGTATTTT
TRBJ2-4 | - | - | TRBV7-8 | CASSSGPSKNIQYF | TGTGCCAGCAGCTCCGGGCCGAGCAAAAACATTCAGTACTTC
TRBJ2-1 | TRBD1 | few | TRBV12-3/TRBV12-4 | CASRPSIPDRGIHNEQFF | TGTGCCAGCAGACCAAGCATCCCGGACAGGGGGATCCACAATGAGCAGTTCTTC
TRBJ2-7 | - | - | TRBV7-9 | CASSLARGNEQYF | TGTGCCAGCAGCTTAGCCCGGGGGAACGAGCAGTACTTC
TRBJ2-1 | - | - | TRBV19 | CASTGWGAGNEQFF | TGTGCCAGTACCGGATGGGGGGCGGGCAATGAGCAGTTCTTC
TRBJ2-7 | - | - | TRBV19 | CASSPTDIPYEQYF | TGTGCCAGTAGTCCAACGGACATTCCCTACGAGCAGTACTTC
TRBJ2-4 | TRBD1 | few | TRBV12-3/TRBV12-4 | CASSPYTGGTNIQYF | TGTGCCAGCAGTCCCTATACAGGGGGCACAAACATTCAGTACTTC
TRBJ2-7 | - | - | TRBV7-9 | CASSWEGVDEQYF | TGTGCCAGCAGCTGGGAGGGGGTCGACGAGCAGTACTTC
TRBJ2-3 | - | - | TRBV7-2 | CASSSSSRGRGADTHYF | TGTGCCAGCAGCTCCTCATCCCGGGGCCGCGGTGCAGATACGCATTATTTT
TRBJ2-5 | TRBD2 | many | TRBV20-1 | CSAREYTGTSGIRETQYF | TGCAGTGCTAGAGAATACACCGGGACTAGCGGGATCCGGGAGACCCAGTACTTC
TRBJ1-1 | TRBD1 | - | TRBV4-1 | CASSQDRTGGANTEAFF | TGCGCCAGCAGCCAAGACCGGACAGGGGGCGCGAACACTGAAGCTTTCTTT
TRBJ2-3 | TRBD2 | - | TRBV7-6 | CASSLEGTSGIADTQYF | TGTGCCAGCAGCTTAGAGGGGACTAGCGGGATCGCAGATACGCAGTATTTT
TRBJ2-7 | - | few | TRBV6-2/TRBV6-3 | CASESYYEQYF | TGTGCCAGCGAGTCATACTACGAGCAGTACTTC
TRBJ2-1 | - | many | TRBV7-9 | CASSPYRLGRTNEQFF | TGTGCCAGCAGCCCTTATAGGCTAGGTCGGACCAATGAGCAGTTCTTC
TRBJ1-4 | - | - | TRBV5-1 | CASSLAFGREKLFF | TGCGCCAGCAGCTTGGCCTTTGGAAGGGAAAAACTGTTTTTT
TRBJ2-3 | - | few | TRBV24-1 | CATPRPRAVDTQYF | TGTGCCACCCCCAGGCCCCGGGCAGTAGATACGCAGTATTTT
TRBJ2-1 | TRBD1 | - | TRBV20-1 | CSARGQGHSATYNEQFF | TGCAGTGCTAGGGGACAGGGGCATAGCGCGACCTACAATGAGCAGTTCTTC
TRBJ2-5 | - | few | TRBV2 | CASSPGPYQETQYF | TGTGCCAGCAGTCCGGGACCGTACCAAGAGACCCAGTACTTC
TRBJ2-7 | - | few | TRBV11-2 | CASSPAAGYSYEQYF | TGTGCCAGCAGCCCGGCGGCGGGTTACTCCTACGAGCAGTACTTC